The present entry profiles one TCR beta chain with its context. Its antigen remains unidentified. TCRdb's table, derived via immunoSEQ multiplex PCR, lists solely in-frame clones and lacks some. In the table there are nearly 2 million clones, approximately 95% of which are singletons. The sample is drawn from a study of shared clonotypes between healthy human individuals. The naive CD8 population came from CD45RO-negative cells selected for CCR7, without terminally differentiated effector memory CD45RA+ cells. The study enrolled healthy HIV-negative adults without recent acute infections or vaccinations as donors. General study findings and limits: Sorted-subset sequencing, rarefaction showed, was incomplete despite large depth. When compared with the clonotypes that were shared by all four sorted-subset donors, the non-shared clonotypes turned out to have lower generation probabilities.

The sequence was collected from a man between 18 and 35 years old in good health. Material for sequencing was naive CD8+ T cells sorted from blood.

CDR3 nucleotide sequence: TGTGCCAGCAGCTTAGTAACAGGGGGCGCCGGCTATGGCTACACCTTC. Translation: CASSLVTGGAGYGYTF. The chain uses TRBV7-8 and TRBJ1-2, with 9 bases lining up with TRBD1. The junction had 7 bases not matched to a gene; V was cut back by 1 base and J by 4 bases. The CDR3 runs to 16 residues. Germline CDR1 SGHVS, CDR2 FQNEAQ.